This TCR beta chain is drawn from a study of T cell responses to AZD1222 COVID-19 vaccine. The CDR3 is made up of 13 amino acids. The germline V gene has CDR1 SSHAT and CDR2 FNYEAQ (reference sequence). A word on this clone: What it recognizes is unknown. The junction shows a germline mismatch at one end, possibly a read error.

General observations from the study: White British people made up most donors, females outnumbered males, and clonal diversity was possibly underestimated. Among AZD1222 vaccinees, only six were seropositive at baseline. Two doses of AZD1222 preceded a rise in Spike-specific TCR breadth and depth.

Sequencing was performed with immunoSEQ multiplex PCR; in TCRdb, only in-frame clones are kept and a portion is missing. The top ten hold approximately 4% of the sample, which has roughly 190,000 clones, 85% to 95% seen once. The receptor's source is an adult who received the MenACWY meningococcal vaccine as a control. Sequences were derived from peripheral blood, sampled 28 days after the second dose of the MenACWY control vaccine. The chain recombines TRBV7-7 with TRBJ2-3; D gene unclear. The CDR3 protein is CASSSLGDDTQYF. Here the CDR3 DNA reads TGTGCTAGCAGCTCCCTGGGTGATGATACGCAGTATTTT.